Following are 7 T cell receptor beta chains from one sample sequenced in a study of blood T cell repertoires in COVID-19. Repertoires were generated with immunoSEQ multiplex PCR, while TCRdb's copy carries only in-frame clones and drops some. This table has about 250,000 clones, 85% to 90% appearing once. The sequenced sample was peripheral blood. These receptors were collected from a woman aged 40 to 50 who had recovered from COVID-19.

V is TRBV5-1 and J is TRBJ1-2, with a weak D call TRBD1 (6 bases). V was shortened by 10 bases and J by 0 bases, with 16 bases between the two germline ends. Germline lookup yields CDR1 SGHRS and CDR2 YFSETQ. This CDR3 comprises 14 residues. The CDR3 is CASSQGPSNYGYTF. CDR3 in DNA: TGCGCCTCCTCACAGGGTCCCTCTAACTATGGCTACACCTTC.

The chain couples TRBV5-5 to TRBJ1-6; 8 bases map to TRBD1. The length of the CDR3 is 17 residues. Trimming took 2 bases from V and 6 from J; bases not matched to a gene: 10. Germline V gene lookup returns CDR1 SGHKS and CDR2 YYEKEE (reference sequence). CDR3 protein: CASSLTLPGQVNSPLHF. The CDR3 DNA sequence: TGTGCCAGCAGCTTAACTTTACCGGGACAGGTTAATTCACCCCTCCACTTT.

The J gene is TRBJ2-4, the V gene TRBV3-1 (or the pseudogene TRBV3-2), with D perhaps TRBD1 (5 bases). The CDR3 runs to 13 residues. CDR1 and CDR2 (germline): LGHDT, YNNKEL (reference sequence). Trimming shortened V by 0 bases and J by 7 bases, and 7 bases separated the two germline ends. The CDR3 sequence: CASSQEGRNIQYF. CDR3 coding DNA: TGTGCCAGCAGCCAAGAGGGGCGGAACATTCAGTACTTC.

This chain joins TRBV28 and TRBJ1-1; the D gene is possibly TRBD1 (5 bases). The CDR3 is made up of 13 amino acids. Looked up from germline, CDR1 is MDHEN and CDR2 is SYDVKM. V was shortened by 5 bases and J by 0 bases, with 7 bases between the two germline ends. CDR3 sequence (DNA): TGTGCCAGCAGTAAACAGGTGAACACTGAAGCTTTCTTT. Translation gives CASSKQVNTEAFF.

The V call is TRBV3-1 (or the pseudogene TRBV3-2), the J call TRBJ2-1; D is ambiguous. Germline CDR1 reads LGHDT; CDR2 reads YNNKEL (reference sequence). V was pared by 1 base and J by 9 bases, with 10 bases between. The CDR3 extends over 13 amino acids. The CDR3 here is CASSQAEVVEQFF. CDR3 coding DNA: TGTGCCAGCAGCCAAGCTGAGGTAGTTGAGCAGTTCTTC.

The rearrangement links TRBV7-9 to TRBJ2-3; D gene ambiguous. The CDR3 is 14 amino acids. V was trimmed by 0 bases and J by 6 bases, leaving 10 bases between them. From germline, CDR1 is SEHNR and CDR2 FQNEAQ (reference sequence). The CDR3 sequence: CASSLALGSDTQYF. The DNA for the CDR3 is TGTGCCAGCAGCTTAGCGCTGGGCTCGGATACGCAGTATTTT.

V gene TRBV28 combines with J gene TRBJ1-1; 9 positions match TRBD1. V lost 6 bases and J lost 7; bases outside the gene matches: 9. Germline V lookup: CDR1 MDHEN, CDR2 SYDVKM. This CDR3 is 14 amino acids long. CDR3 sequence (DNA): TGTGCCAGCAGCCCCTCGGACAGGGGACGTGAAGCTTTCTTT. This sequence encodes CASSPSDRGREAFF.